This T cell receptor beta chain was retrieved from a study of patients and donors after allogeneic stem cell transplantation. This CDR3 region has 19 residues. Germline CDR1 and CDR2: MNHEY and SMNVEV (reference sequence). The junction had 15 bases not matched to a gene; V was cut back by 6 bases and J by 0 bases. One entry per CDR3 protein results from TCRdb running MiXCR on the RT-PCR reads. The profile shows under 200,000 distinct CDR3 sequences, 30% of them singletons. The TCR was taken from a human donor who was either an allogeneic HSCT recipient or a stem cell or donor lymphocyte infusion donor (not recorded which). It is not recorded whose cells these are; they may come from a transplant donor. Sequencing input: blood, either unsorted or a sorted T cell fraction (not recorded which). The chain is built from TRBV27 and TRBJ2-2, with 8 bases aligning to TRBD2. CDR3 sequence reads: CASRDSRLARTPNTGELFF. The CDR3 DNA sequence: TGTGCCAGCAGAGACTCGAGACTAGCGCGGACGCCGAACACCGGGGAGCTGTTTTTT.